This T cell receptor (beta chain) was recovered during a study of regulatory T cells in long-lasting Graves disease. CDR3-region Arm-PCR and iRepertoire HTBI primers produced the TCR beta libraries. TCRdb re-derived calls from the multiplex PCR reads in MiXCR, one entry per CDR3 protein. The sample shows fewer than 550,000 distinct CDR3 sequences, about a fifth of them seen only once. This clonotype was found many times. The antigen is not known. Per germline, CDR1 MDHEN and CDR2 SYDVKM. Trimming left V 2 bases short and J 10 bases short, with 14 bases between. The CDR3 extends over 13 amino acids. Study results and limitations: Lower TCR diversity characterized persistent Graves' patients relative to newly diagnosed patients. TRBV28, TRBJ1-2 and TRBJ2-5 were favored in persistent disease. Accuracy was possibly reduced by small sample size.

The time point: persistent/refractory GD, antithyroid drugs over 5 years with positive TRAb. TCR sequences were obtained from RNA taken from PBMCs. This clonotype was sampled from a female donor with Graves disease. Sequences were derived from peripheral blood mononuclear cells (PBMCs), sampled when the disease was refractory, from a patient treated with antithyroid drugs. The chain couples TRBV28 to TRBJ1-1; D ambiguous. CDR3 in amino acids: CASSLRTPGGAFF. The CDR3 coding sequence is TGTGCCAGCAGTTTAAGGACCCCTGGAGGAGCTTTCTTT.